This TCR beta chain stems from a study of human T cells and chemical hapten exposure. The V gene lost 5 bases and the J gene lost 1 base, with 9 bases spanning the gap. The V gene's germline CDR1 is MNHEY and CDR2 SMNVEV (reference sequence). The length of the CDR3 is 14 residues. Total RNA was extracted from unfractionated whole blood. MiXCR, run by TCRdb on the 5' RACE reads, gives a single entry per CDR3 protein. The data contain about 81,000 distinct CDR3 sequences, roughly 8% of them singletons. The rearrangement uses TRBV27 and TRBJ2-1; TRBD2 is a possible D gene (5 bases). The receptor's source is a male donor in good health. CDR3 residues: CASSNGGSYNEQFF. The CDR3, as DNA: TGTGCCAGCAGTAATGGCGGGTCCTACAATGAGCAGTTCTTC.